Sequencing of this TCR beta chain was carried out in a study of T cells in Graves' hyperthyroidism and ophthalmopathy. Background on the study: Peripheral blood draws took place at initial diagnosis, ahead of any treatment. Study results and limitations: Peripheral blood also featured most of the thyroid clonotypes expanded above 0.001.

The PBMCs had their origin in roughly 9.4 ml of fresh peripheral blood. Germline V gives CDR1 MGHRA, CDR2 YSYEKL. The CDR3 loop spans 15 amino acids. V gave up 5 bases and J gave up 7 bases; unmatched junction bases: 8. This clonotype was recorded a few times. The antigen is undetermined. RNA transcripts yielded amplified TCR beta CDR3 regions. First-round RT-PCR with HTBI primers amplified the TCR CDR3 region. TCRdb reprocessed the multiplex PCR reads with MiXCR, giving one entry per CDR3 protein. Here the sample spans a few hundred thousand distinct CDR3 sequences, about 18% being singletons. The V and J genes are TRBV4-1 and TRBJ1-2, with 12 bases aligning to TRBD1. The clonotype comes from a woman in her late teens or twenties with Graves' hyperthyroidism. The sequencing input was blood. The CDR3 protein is CASSYRDRGLSGYTF. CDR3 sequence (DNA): TGCGCCAGCAGCTATCGGGACAGGGGGCTTTCTGGCTACACCTTC.